The 20 T cell receptor beta chains below come from one sample, sequenced in a study of chemoradiotherapy in HPV16-positive cancers. Sequencing was performed with immunoSEQ multiplex PCR; in TCRdb, only in-frame clones are kept and a portion is missing. Of 20,000 to 25,000 clones listed, 80% to 90% are singletons. The sequences come from blood, collected from a patient who underwent chemoradiotherapy. The receptor source for this set is a human donor with HPV-associated anogenital cancer.

In its sample, this clone was seen once. The chain joins TRBV28 to TRBJ1-6; D perhaps matches TRBD1 (5 bases). Trimming took 6 bases from V and 0 from J, leaving 18 bases between them. Germline loops: CDR1 MDHEN, CDR2 SYDVKM. CDR3 length equals 18 residues. For the CDR3, the DNA is TGTGCCAGCAGCGACAGCTCTGGGTTTGGCTCCTATAATTCACCCCTCCACTTT. Translating gives CASSDSSGFGSYNSPLHF. The full variable domain, with the rest looked up from reference TRBV28 and TRBJ1-6, is DVKVTQSSRYLVKRTGEKVFLECVQDMDHENMFWYRQDPGLGLRLIYFSYDVKMKEKGDIPEGYSVSREKKERFSLILESASTNQTSMYLCASSDSSGFGSYNSPLHFGNGTRLTVT.

The V call is TRBV6-1, the J call TRBJ2-5, with 9 bases aligning to TRBD1. CDR3 length: 14 residues. J was trimmed by 4 bases and V by 5 bases; bases with no gene match: 5. From germline, CDR1 is MNHNS and CDR2 SASEGT. Here the CDR3 reads CASSPTGGPETQYF. The CDR3 DNA reads as TGTGCCAGCAGTCCAACAGGGGGCCCAGAGACCCAGTACTTC.

This chain joins TRBV7-9 and TRBJ2-1, with 8 bases that match TRBD2. CDR1 is SEHNR and CDR2 is FQNEAQ in the germline V gene (reference sequence). V dropped 5 bases and J dropped 10; count of bases not matched to a gene: 25. The CDR3 totals 19 residues. The CDR3 is CASSPLMGSGVSGTREQFF. The CDR3 bases are TGTGCCAGCAGCCCGCTGATGGGTTCGGGGGTTAGCGGGACACGGGAGCAGTTCTTC.

This clone was seen just once. This chain connects TRBV5-1 to TRBJ1-4, with a tentative D call TRBD1 (6 bases). CDR3 length: 14 amino acids. CDR1 is SGHRS, CDR2 YFSETQ, per germline. V was pared by 6 bases and J by 8 bases, with 17 bases between. DNA for the CDR3: TGCGCCAGCAAAGGGGGGCAGGGTGGGGAAAAACTGTTTTTT. This encodes CASKGGQGGEKLFF. Full variable domain (outside the CDR3, taken from reference TRBV5-1 and TRBJ1-4): KAGVTQTPRYLIKTRGQQVTLSCSPISGHRSVSWYQQTPGQGLQFLFEYFSETQRNKGNFPGRFSGRQFSNSRSEMNVSTLELGDSALYLCASKGGQGGEKLFFGSGTQLSVL.

The chain links TRBV7-3 to TRBJ2-3; perhaps TRBD1 as D (6 bases). The CDR3 has 13 amino acids. The germline V and J ends were trimmed by 1 base and 8 bases, with 10 bases remaining between them. The germline gives CDR1 SGHTA, CDR2 FQGTGA. The DNA of the CDR3 is TGTGCCAGCAGCTTAAAGGGGGTGGGTACGCAGTATTTT. Protein: CASSLKGVGTQYF.

The chain is built from TRBV29-1 and TRBJ2-1, with 8 bases that match TRBD2. Germline V lookup: CDR1 SQVTM, CDR2 ANQGSEA. This CDR3 contains 13 residues. J gave up 3 bases and V 6 bases, and 4 bases lay outside the gene matches. The CDR3 DNA reads TGCAGCGTAGACGGGGGGGACTACAATGAGCAGTTCTTC. Protein: CSVDGGDYNEQFF.

This CDR3 is CASSLAGRRTEAFF. Written as DNA, the CDR3 is TGTGCCAGCAGCTTAGCGGGACGGCGCACTGAAGCTTTCTTT. The V and J genes are TRBV11-2 and TRBJ1-1, with a weak D call TRBD1 (5 bases). V lost 1 base, J lost 4 bases, and 10 bases lay in between. CDR1 is SGHAT and CDR2 is FQNNGV in the germline V gene. This CDR3 has 14 residues.

The chain employs TRBV2 and TRBJ2-1, with D maybe TRBD2 (5 bases). CDR1 and CDR2 from the germline V gene are SNHLY and FYNNEI. The V end was cut by 1 base, the J end by 5 bases, with 9 bases between. This CDR3 has 14 residues. In nucleotides, the CDR3 is TGTGCCAGCAGTGAAGGTATGAGGGACAATGAGCAGTTCTTC. This encodes CASSEGMRDNEQFF.

The J gene is TRBJ1-1, the V gene TRBV2, with TRBD1 as a possible D gene (5 bases). Per the germline V gene, CDR1 is SNHLY and CDR2 is FYNNEI. CDR3 length: 13 residues. V was shortened by 2 bases and J by 8 bases, with 12 bases between the two germline ends. The CDR3 bases are TGTGCCAGCAGTGAAATCGCGGCAGGGGAAGCTTTCTTT. This translates into CASSEIAAGEAFF.

The chain carries TRBV6-1 and TRBJ2-2; 10 bases are a match to TRBD2. Germline lookup yields CDR1 MNHNS and CDR2 SASEGT. The J segment lost 4 bases and the V segment lost 2 bases, leaving 1 base of the junction unmatched. This CDR3 spans 15 amino acids. This chain's CDR3 is CASSELAGATGELFF. The CDR3 DNA is TGTGCCAGCAGTGAACTAGCGGGGGCCACCGGGGAGCTGTTTTTT.

The gene calls are TRBV2 and TRBJ1-2, with D perhaps TRBD1 (5 bases). V lost 8 bases and J lost 5, with 9 bases in between. The CDR3 covers 11 residues. CDR1 and CDR2 from the germline V gene are SNHLY and FYNNEI. Written as DNA, the CDR3 is TGTGCCAGCTGGGAGGGGTATGGCTACACCTTC. It translates to CASWEGYGYTF.

The genes are TRBV30 and TRBJ1-2, with D uncertain. Germline V gene sequence: CDR1 GTSNPN, CDR2 SVGIG (reference sequence). The CDR3 has 15 amino acids. The ends were cut back, 1 base at V and 6 bases at J, with 18 bases in the middle. The CDR3 bases are TGTGCCTGGAGTGGGGCGGCCCGGGGATTGAATGGCTACACCTTC. This sequence encodes CAWSGAARGLNGYTF.

This chain connects TRBV5-4 to TRBJ1-2; tentatively, D is TRBD1 (6 bases). Germline V gives CDR1 SGHNT, CDR2 YYREEE (reference sequence). CDR3 length: 15 amino acids. The V end lost 0 bases, the J end lost 5 bases, and 14 bases lay between the germline ends. CDR3 nucleotide sequence: TGTGCCAGCAGCTTGGTTGTGACAGGAGCTTATGGCTACACCTTC. It specifies CASSLVVTGAYGYTF.

This chain links TRBV10-1 with TRBJ2-2; TRBD1 might be the D (5 bases). The CDR3 has 13 residues. Trimming took 2 bases from V and 7 from J, leaving 8 bases between them. Germline V gene sequence: CDR1 WNHNN, CDR2 SYGVQD (reference sequence). This chain's CDR3 is CASSEAGFGELFF. CDR3 DNA: TGCGCCAGCAGTGAGGCAGGGTTCGGGGAGCTGTTTTTT.

The V gene is TRBV5-1, the J gene TRBJ1-1; weak D call: TRBD1 (5 bases). The CDR3 is 15 amino acids. CDR1 SGHRS and CDR2 YFSETQ come from the germline V gene. Trimming took off 5 bases at V and 2 bases at J, with 16 bases between the two ends. The CDR3 region is CASSFQTGDNTEAFF. CDR3 bases: TGCGCCAGCAGTTTCCAAACCGGGGACAACACTGAAGCTTTCTTT.

The chain has TRBV2 and TRBJ2-2; D is unclear. V gave up 5 bases and J gave up 3 bases, with 10 bases separating them. The germline V gene has CDR1 SNHLY and CDR2 FYNNEI. CDR3 length: 14 residues. CDR3: CASSTDLYTGELFF. DNA for the CDR3: TGTGCCAGCAGTACGGACCTTTACACCGGGGAGCTGTTTTTT.

V usage is TRBV2 and J usage is TRBJ2-6; unclear D gene. V was pared by 11 bases and J by 1 base, with 9 bases between. Germline V lookup: CDR1 SNHLY, CDR2 FYNNEI. This CDR3 contains 13 residues. The DNA of the CDR3 is TGTGCCCGCGGTCTTTCTGGGGCCAACGTCCTGACTTTC. The encoded protein is CARGLSGANVLTF.

This clone was detected once. J is TRBJ2-3 and V is TRBV2; D not resolved. This CDR3 has 14 amino acids. V lost 6 bases and J 6 bases, leaving 16 bases between the germline ends. Germline assignment: CDR1 SNHLY and CDR2 FYNNEI. In DNA form, the CDR3 reads TGTGCCAGCAGAGACGCCCGGGCGACGGATACGCAGTATTTT. Encoded protein: CASRDARATDTQYF. Full variable domain (outside the CDR3, taken from reference TRBV2 and TRBJ2-3): EPEVTQTPSHQVTQMGQEVILRCVPISNHLYFYWYRQILGQKVEFLVSFYNNEISEKSEIFDDQFSVERPDGSNFTLKIRSTKLEDSAMYFCASRDARATDTQYFGPGTRLTVL.

The chain is built from TRBV6-1 and TRBJ2-5; D gene unclear. With 0 bases removed from V and 6 bases from J, the gap between germline ends came to 14 bases. The CDR3 length is 15 residues. The germline V gene encodes CDR1 MNHNS and CDR2 SASEGT. DNA for the CDR3: TGTGCCAGCAGTGAAGCGCAAAACCCTGGCCAGACCCAGTACTTC. Translation gives CASSEAQNPGQTQYF.

The genes are TRBV28 and TRBJ1-2; D is uncertain. The germline V gene encodes CDR1 MDHEN and CDR2 SYDVKM. V was cut by 2 bases and J by 3 bases, with 16 bases left in between. The CDR3 totals 16 residues. The CDR3 sequence is CASSLGSGSQHYGYTF. The CDR3 DNA reads as TGTGCCAGCAGTTTAGGCTCGGGCAGTCAACACTATGGCTACACCTTC.